What follows describes a single TCR beta chain. Antigen unknown. TCRdb re-called the reads with MiXCR, one entry per CDR3 protein. The sample lists about 8,300 distinct CDR3 sequences; under 20% were seen once. The data are from a study of liver allograft versus peripheral blood T cells. The overall study: Comparing T cell receptor repertoires in transplanted livers with those in recipients' peripheral blood was part of the design. Study-wide findings and caveats: Repertoires found inside liver allografts reportedly differed from T cell receptor repertoires in peripheral blood.

Trimming took off 2 bases at V and 2 bases at J, with 6 bases between the two ends. The V gene's germline CDR1 is SGHAT and CDR2 FQNNGV. The CDR3 length is 14 residues. The rearrangement links TRBV11-2 to TRBJ1-4, with D unclear. The TCR was taken from a human patient who had a liver transplant. Part of the T cell pool may stem from the graft donor. The CDR3 DNA reads TGTGCCAGCAGCTTACGTCGGACTAATGAAAAACTGTTTTTT. Translating gives CASSLRRTNEKLFF.